These 31 T cell receptor beta chains were all obtained from the same sample, sequenced in a study of patients and donors after allogeneic stem cell transplantation. TCRdb re-called the RT-PCR reads with MiXCR, one entry per CDR3 protein. Of tens of thousands of distinct CDR3 sequences in the sample, 48% were seen once. Sequencing was done on a sample of blood, either unsorted or a sorted T cell fraction (not recorded which). The receptor set was obtained from a human donor who was either an allogeneic HSCT recipient or a stem cell or donor lymphocyte infusion donor (not recorded which). It is not recorded whose cells these are; they may come from a transplant donor.

This clonotype was counted a few times. This chain joins TRBV14 and TRBJ1-5, with D hard to call. The CDR3 is made up of 16 amino acids. Germline CDR1 and CDR2: SGHDN and FVKESK. The V end was cut by 0 bases, the J end by 0 bases, with 9 bases between. CDR3 nucleotides: TGTGCCAGCAGCCAAGATCACCCTTATAGCAATCAGCCCCAGCATTTT. It encodes CASSQDHPYSNQPQHF.

The chain has TRBV28 and TRBJ1-3; 7 bases agree with TRBD1. V lost 6 bases, J lost 4 bases, and 12 bases stayed unmatched. Germline-derived CDR1 and CDR2 are MDHEN and SYDVKM. The CDR3 spans 16 residues. The CDR3 nucleotides are TGTGCCAGCAGCCTCCCAGGGACAGAGCTAGGAAACACCATATATTTT. Its translation: CASSLPGTELGNTIYF.

The V call is TRBV5-1, the J call TRBJ2-5; the match to TRBD2 covers 7 bases. Trimming removed 1 base from V and 1 base from J; junction bases left unmatched: 10. The germline gives CDR1 SGHRS, CDR2 YFSETQ. This CDR3 comprises 17 residues. This CDR3 is CASSLTPSGNFQETQYF. For the CDR3, the DNA is TGCGCCAGCAGCTTGACGCCTAGCGGAAACTTCCAAGAGACCCAGTACTTC. Supplemented by reference TRBV5-1 and TRBJ2-5, the full variable domain reads KAGVTQTPRYLIKTRGQQVTLSCSPISGHRSVSWYQQTPGQGLQFLFEYFSETQRNKGNFPGRFSGRQFSNSRSEMNVSTLELGDSALYLCASSLTPSGNFQETQYFGPGTRLLVL.

The chain recombines TRBV20-1 with TRBJ1-5; D call uncertain. This CDR3 region has 12 residues. V was shortened by 6 bases and J by 6 bases, with 12 bases between the two germline ends. The germline CDR1 and CDR2 sequences are DFQATT and SNEGSKA (reference sequence). The CDR3: CSAGAGSQPQHF. Here the CDR3 DNA reads TGCAGTGCCGGTGCGGGGAGTCAGCCCCAGCATTTT.

The chain couples TRBV6-2 or TRBV6-3 to TRBJ1-5; weak D call: TRBD1 (5 bases). The CDR3 covers 15 residues. Germline-derived CDR1 and CDR2 are MNHEY and SVGEGT. The ends were cut back, 2 bases at V and 0 bases at J, with 8 bases in the middle. The CDR3 coding sequence is TGTGCCAGCAGTTACGGGGGGTATAGCAATCAGCCCCAGCATTTT. Protein: CASSYGGYSNQPQHF.

V gene TRBV4-3 combines with J gene TRBJ1-3; D gene uncertain. The V end was cut by 0 bases, the J end by 0 bases, with 9 bases between. Germline V lookup: CDR1 LGHNA, CDR2 YSLEER. The CDR3 length is 16 residues. CDR3 in amino acids: CASSQDRTNSGNTIYF. The DNA of the CDR3 is TGCGCCAGCAGCCAAGATAGAACAAACTCTGGAAACACCATATATTTT.

V is TRBV6-2 or TRBV6-3 and J is TRBJ1-2; 7 bases align to TRBD1. V shed 8 bases, J shed 1 base, and the junction held 10 bases outside the gene matches. Germline CDR1 is MNHEY and CDR2 is SVGEGT. The CDR3 is 15 amino acids. CDR3 nucleotides: TGTGCCAGCGAATCAACAGGGGCAGTTAACTATGGCTACACCTTC. This codes for CASESTGAVNYGYTF.

This clonotype has only a few counts. The chain uses TRBV4-3 and TRBJ1-3; D unclear. CDR3 length: 13 residues. Trimming shortened V by 8 bases and J by 1 base, and 9 bases separated the two germline ends. Germline CDR1 and CDR2: LGHNA and YSLEER. The CDR3 bases are TGCGCCAGCTCTGAGCAATCTGGAAACACCATATATTTT. It translates to CASSEQSGNTIYF.

The chain uses TRBV20-1 and TRBJ1-4; no definite D call. From germline, CDR1 is DFQATT and CDR2 SNEGSKA (reference sequence). The CDR3 is 13 amino acids. V lost 5 bases and J lost 0, with 7 bases in between. The CDR3 DNA is TGCAGTGCTCGCATGGCAACTAATGAAAAACTGTTTTTT. This gives the protein CSARMATNEKLFF.

The V call is TRBV7-2, the J call TRBJ1-6; 9 nucleotides agree with TRBD1. The V segment lost 5 bases and the J segment 10 bases; nucleotides outside the gene matches: 6. Germline V lookup: CDR1 SGHTA, CDR2 FQGNSA. There are 14 residues in the CDR3. This CDR3 is CASSMHRGRSPLHF. The CDR3 nucleotides read TGTGCCAGCAGCATGCACAGGGGGCGATCACCCCTCCACTTT.

This clonotype was detected a few times. The CDR3 spells CASSPHGTVVQPQHF. In DNA form, the CDR3 reads TGTGCCAGCAGCCCCCACGGGACGGTCGTTCAGCCCCAGCATTTT. This chain links TRBV7-2 with TRBJ1-5; tentatively, D is TRBD1 (5 bases). The germline V gene encodes CDR1 SGHTA and CDR2 FQGNSA. V was shortened by 5 bases and J by 6 bases, with 17 bases between the two germline ends. The CDR3 covers 15 residues.

V usage is TRBV5-5 and J usage is TRBJ1-2; D gene uncertain. This CDR3 has 13 residues. Per the germline V gene, CDR1 is SGHKS and CDR2 is YYEKEE (reference sequence). Trimming removed 4 bases from V and 1 base from J, with 8 bases in between. The CDR3 is CASSVQDNYGYTF. Written as DNA, the CDR3 is TGTGCCAGCAGCGTCCAGGATAACTATGGCTACACCTTC.

The chain carries TRBV20-1 and TRBJ2-1; D is ambiguous. The CDR3 is made up of 13 amino acids. In germline, CDR1 is DFQATT, CDR2 SNEGSKA (reference sequence). V lost 6 bases to trimming and J lost 3 bases, with 12 bases between them. The CDR3 DNA reads TGCAGTGCGGAGTTGGGGAACTACAATGAGCAGTTCTTC. As protein: CSAELGNYNEQFF.

This clonotype has just a few counts. V gene TRBV25-1 combines with J gene TRBJ1-5; D gene ambiguous. Germline CDR1 is MGHDK and CDR2 is SYGVNS. V was pared by 3 bases and J by 6 bases, with 15 bases between. The CDR3 has 15 amino acids. CDR3 in DNA: TGTGCCAGCAGTGATTCCTATGGTATCGGTCAGCCCCAGCATTTT. This encodes CASSDSYGIGQPQHF. The complete variable domain, with remaining parts taken from reference TRBV25-1 and TRBJ1-5, reads EADIYQTPRYLVIGTGKKITLECSQTMGHDKMYWYQQDPGMELHLIHYSYGVNSTEKGDLSSESTVSRIRTEHFPLTLESARPSHTSQYLCASSDSYGIGQPQHFGDGTRLSIL.

The J gene is TRBJ2-1, the V gene TRBV7-2; TRBD2 matches 9 bases. Germline V CDR1 and CDR2: SGHTA, FQGNSA. This CDR3 contains 17 residues. The J segment lost 2 bases and the V segment lost 2 bases, leaving 7 bases of the junction unmatched. CDR3 loop: CASSLQGGRGAYNEQFF. In nucleotides, the CDR3 is TGTGCCAGCAGCTTACAAGGCGGGAGGGGGGCCTACAATGAGCAGTTCTTC.

This clonotype has only a few counts. The V and J genes are TRBV6-5 and TRBJ1-1, with D hard to call. The CDR3 is 15 residues long. With 2 bases removed from V and 1 base from J, the gap between germline ends came to 11 bases. From germline, CDR1 is MNHEY and CDR2 SVGAGI. CDR3 nucleotide sequence: TGTGCCAGCAGTTACGCCGGTGGATGGAACACTGAAGCTTTCTTT. It translates to CASSYAGGWNTEAFF.

The V and J genes are TRBV28 and TRBJ1-5, with a weak D call TRBD1 (5 bases). The germline V gene encodes CDR1 MDHEN and CDR2 SYDVKM. This CDR3 has 15 amino acids. Between the trimmed V and J ends, which lost 2 bases and 6 bases, there was a span of 14 bases. The CDR3 nucleotides read TGTGCCAGCAGTTTACCGGGGGGGACTCTTCAGCCCCAGCATTTT. It codes for CASSLPGGTLQPQHF.

The gene calls are TRBV7-6 and TRBJ2-2; TRBD1 aligns across 7 bases. V dropped 2 bases and J dropped 6; count of bases not matched to a gene: 6. The CDR3 runs to 15 residues. Germline-derived CDR1 and CDR2 are SGHVS and FNYEAQ. The CDR3, as DNA: TGTGCCAGCAGCTTAACGATTCAGGGGGCCGGGGAGCTGTTTTTT. It specifies CASSLTIQGAGELFF. The full variable domain, rest sourced from reference TRBV7-6 and TRBJ2-2, is GAGVSQSPRYKVTKRGQDVALRCDPISGHVSLYWYRQALGQGPEFLTYFNYEAQQDKSGLPNDRFSAERPEGSISTLTIQRTEQRDSAMYRCASSLTIQGAGELFFGEGSRLTVL.

This clonotype was found a few times. This chain uses TRBV28 with TRBJ1-6; tentative D call: TRBD1 (5 bases). Germline CDR1 MDHEN, CDR2 SYDVKM. The CDR3 covers 16 residues. Trimming removed 2 bases from V and 5 bases from J, with 13 bases in between. The CDR3 protein is CASSLDLRQNNSPLHF. Written as DNA, the CDR3 is TGTGCCAGCAGTTTAGATTTGAGACAGAATAATTCACCCCTCCACTTT.

This clonotype was observed a few times. The CDR3 spells CAISESYSGSKNGYTF. As DNA, the CDR3 is TGTGCCATCAGTGAGTCGTATTCAGGGAGTAAGAATGGCTACACCTTC. V is TRBV10-3 and J is TRBJ1-2, with D possibly TRBD1 on 5 matching bases. Between the trimmed V and J ends, which lost 0 bases and 6 bases, there was a span of 17 bases. Germline CDR1 ENHRY, CDR2 SYGVKD. There are 16 residues in the CDR3.

This rearrangement joins TRBV27 to TRBJ2-7; TRBD1 is a possible D gene (6 bases). Germline V gives CDR1 MNHEY, CDR2 SMNVEV (reference sequence). The CDR3 spans 13 residues. Trimming took off 4 bases at V and 0 bases at J, with 7 bases between the two ends. CDR3 sequence reads: CASSSGDSYEQYF. CDR3 sequence (DNA): TGTGCCAGCAGTTCAGGGGACTCCTACGAGCAGTACTTC.

The chain couples TRBV28 to TRBJ2-1; either TRBD1 or TRBD2 may fit D (7 bases each). V shed 6 bases and J shed 0 bases, with 15 bases lying between them. The germline gives CDR1 MDHEN, CDR2 SYDVKM. There are 16 residues in the CDR3. The CDR3 reads CASSDRDYYSYNEQFF. CDR3 coding DNA: TGTGCCAGCAGCGACAGGGACTACTACTCCTACAATGAGCAGTTCTTC. The complete variable domain, with remaining parts taken from reference TRBV28 and TRBJ2-1, reads DVKVTQSSRYLVKRTGEKVFLECVQDMDHENMFWYRQDPGLGLRLIYFSYDVKMKEKGDIPEGYSVSREKKERFSLILESASTNQTSMYLCASSDRDYYSYNEQFFGPGTRLTVL.

The CDR3 is CAILTESSYEQYF. The DNA of the CDR3 is TGTGCCATCTTAACGGAAAGTTCCTACGAGCAGTACTTC. This chain links TRBV10-3 with TRBJ2-7; D is unresolved. Deletions cut 8 bases from V and 1 base from J, with 12 bases between. Looked up from germline, CDR1 is ENHRY and CDR2 is SYGVKD. The CDR3 is made up of 13 amino acids.

The V and J genes are TRBV27 and TRBJ1-3; 7 bases fit TRBD1. CDR1 and CDR2 (germline): MNHEY, SMNVEV (reference sequence). The J segment lost 0 bases and the V segment lost 2 bases, leaving 7 bases of the junction unmatched. This CDR3 spans 17 amino acids. The CDR3 region is CASSLSGTVSSGNTIYF. CDR3 bases: TGTGCCAGCAGTTTAAGTGGGACAGTCTCCTCTGGAAACACCATATATTTT.

This chain's CDR3 is CASSLKQGTQPQHF. The CDR3 DNA reads TGTGCCAGCAGTCTTAAACAGGGGACTCAGCCCCAGCATTTT. The rearrangement joins TRBV28 to TRBJ1-5, with 7 bases aligning to TRBD1. The CDR3 length is 14 residues. Germline-derived CDR1 and CDR2 are MDHEN and SYDVKM. Trimming cost V 5 bases and J 6 bases; bases outside gene matches: 7. Full variable domain (rest looked up from reference TRBV28 and TRBJ1-5): DVKVTQSSRYLVKRTGEKVFLECVQDMDHENMFWYRQDPGLGLRLIYFSYDVKMKEKGDIPEGYSVSREKKERFSLILESASTNQTSMYLCASSLKQGTQPQHFGDGTRLSIL.

V gene TRBV12-3 or TRBV12-4 combines with J gene TRBJ1-1; D is unclear. With 2 bases removed from V and 1 base from J, the gap between germline ends came to 11 bases. There are 15 residues in the CDR3. CDR3 sequence: CASSLFLGRNTEAFF. The DNA of the CDR3 is TGTGCCAGCAGTTTATTCCTAGGGAGGAACACTGAAGCTTTCTTT.

The CDR3 region is CSARSGLAEAFF. The CDR3 nucleotides read TGCAGTGCTCGCTCAGGGTTGGCTGAAGCTTTCTTT. The chain recombines TRBV20-1 with TRBJ1-1; possible D gene TRBD1, 5 bases. This CDR3 has 12 amino acids. V was cut by 5 bases and J by 6 bases, with 13 bases left in between. Germline assignment: CDR1 DFQATT and CDR2 SNEGSKA (reference sequence).

The gene calls are TRBV28 and TRBJ1-5, with unresolved D. This CDR3 comprises 17 residues. The V gene lost 3 bases and the J gene lost 0 bases, with 15 bases spanning the gap. Per the germline V gene, CDR1 is MDHEN and CDR2 is SYDVKM. The CDR3 protein is CASSFSLHLGSNQPQHF. The CDR3 DNA sequence: TGTGCCAGCAGTTTCTCACTCCACTTGGGTAGCAATCAGCCCCAGCATTTT.

The V call is TRBV6-6, the J call TRBJ1-1; 7 bases fit TRBD1. This CDR3 contains 16 residues. The germline V gene encodes CDR1 MNHNY and CDR2 SVGAGI (reference sequence). Unmatched junction bases numbered 12, after V lost 6 bases and J lost 2 bases. As DNA, the CDR3 is TGTGCCAGCAGCCTACTTGGGGGGACAGCCAACACTGAAGCTTTCTTT. It encodes CASSLLGGTANTEAFF.

A few counts support this clonotype. The V and J genes are TRBV6-2 or TRBV6-3 and TRBJ1-1; unclear D gene. V lost 6 bases, J lost 6 bases, and 20 bases lay in between. The CDR3 is 15 amino acids. Germline V CDR1 and CDR2: MNHEY, SVGEGT. CDR3 in DNA: TGTGCCAGCAGCCACCCAGGTGGGGTAGGCGCTGAAGCTTTCTTT. This encodes CASSHPGGVGAEAFF.

This clonotype was observed a few times. The CDR3 coding sequence is TGCAGCGTTGGAGAGGTGGGAAATGGCTACACCTTC. It translates to CSVGEVGNGYTF. The gene calls are TRBV29-1 and TRBJ1-2; D gene unclear. The CDR3 is made up of 12 amino acids. The germline V gene encodes CDR1 SQVTM and CDR2 ANQGSEA. With 4 bases removed from V and 6 bases from J, the gap between germline ends came to 12 bases.